These 6 T cell receptor beta chains were all obtained from the same sample, sequenced in a study of human T cells and chemical hapten exposure. TCRdb re-called the RACE reads with MiXCR, one entry per CDR3 protein. The table records around 130,000 distinct CDR3 sequences, approximately 10% of them present only once. The time point denotes: healthy volunteer bleed at 2 weeks. Whole blood that had not been fractionated was the source of extracted total RNA. The sequencing input was whole blood. These receptors originate from a male donor in good health. Some clones in this sample may be carry-over from other donors' samples.

This clonotype has more than one count but fewer than ten. The chain uses TRBV7-6 and TRBJ2-3; no firm D call. CDR1 and CDR2 from the germline V gene are SGHVS and FNYEAQ. V was shortened by 2 bases and J by 6 bases, with 12 bases between the two germline ends. The CDR3 is 14 residues long. The CDR3 is CASSLNPQADTQYF. CDR3 DNA sequence: TGTGCCAGCAGCTTAAACCCGCAGGCGGATACGCAGTATTTT.

This clonotype was counted ten times or more. The gene calls are TRBV29-1 and TRBJ1-5; D call uncertain. Germline V gene lookup returns CDR1 SQVTM and CDR2 ANQGSEA. The CDR3 extends over 13 amino acids. V shed 4 bases and J shed 4 bases, with 11 bases lying between them. The CDR3: CSVGMTENQPQHF. DNA for the CDR3: TGCAGCGTTGGTATGACCGAAAATCAGCCCCAGCATTTT.

This clonotype has at least ten counts. The chain links TRBV2 to TRBJ2-2, with a possible D match to TRBD1 (6 bases). V gave up 7 bases and J gave up 7 bases, with 19 bases separating them. CDR3 length: 15 amino acids. Germline values: CDR1 SNHLY, CDR2 FYNNEI. CDR3 loop: CASMKQQGDGGELFF. The CDR3 nucleotides are TGTGCCAGCATGAAGCAACAGGGTGACGGCGGGGAGCTGTTTTTT. Full variable domain (outside the CDR3, taken from reference TRBV2 and TRBJ2-2): EPEVTQTPSHQVTQMGQEVILRCVPISNHLYFYWYRQILGQKVEFLVSFYNNEISEKSEIFDDQFSVERPDGSNFTLKIRSTKLEDSAMYFCASMKQQGDGGELFFGEGSRLTVL.

The table lists this clonotype with many counts. The V call is TRBV10-3, the J call TRBJ2-3; TRBD2 matches 12 bases. The CDR3 spans 18 residues. V trimming: 4 bases; J trimming: 5 bases; junction bases outside the gene matches: 13. The germline V gene encodes CDR1 ENHRY and CDR2 SYGVKD. The CDR3 nucleotides are TGTGCCATCAGTGGTTCGGCTAGCGGGGGGGCCTTGGGAGATACGCAGTATTTT. This codes for CAISGSASGGALGDTQYF.

In its sample, this clonotype was seen many times. The chain links TRBV6-5 to TRBJ2-4, with TRBD1 matching 7 bases. CDR1 and CDR2 from the germline V gene are MNHEY and SVGAGI. The CDR3 contains 13 residues. Trimming cost V 6 bases and J 8 bases; bases outside gene matches: 7. This chain's CDR3 is CASRLQGSYIQYF. CDR3 coding DNA: TGTGCCAGCAGGCTACAGGGGTCGTACATTCAGTACTTC.

The sample holds a few counts of this clonotype. The J gene is TRBJ1-1, the V gene TRBV29-1, with D possibly matching TRBD1 (5 bases). Deletions cut 4 bases from V and 1 base from J, with 13 bases between. This CDR3 is 14 amino acids long. Germline CDR1 SQVTM, CDR2 ANQGSEA. The CDR3 nucleotides read TGCAGCGTTGTTGGTCCCGGGACGAACACTGAAGCTTTCTTT. It specifies CSVVGPGTNTEAFF.